The 16 T cell receptor beta chains listed next were all sequenced from one sample in a study of cytomegalovirus exposure and HLA in healthy donors. The PCR made use of 60 Vbeta and 13 Jbeta primers. TCRdb keeps only in-frame clones here, not all; method: immunoSEQ multiplex PCR. This table holds under 130,000 clones, 70% to 80% found once. Sequenced material: PBMCs. Every receptor here comes from a man under 40 in good health and CMV-seronegative.

Details on this clone: Other DNA sequences in this sample translate to the same CDR3. The chain links TRBV19 to TRBJ1-1, with D perhaps TRBD1 (6 bases). This CDR3 has 13 residues. V was trimmed by 6 bases and J by 1 base, leaving 9 bases between them. The germline gives CDR1 LNHDA, CDR2 SQIVND (reference sequence). Here the CDR3 reads CASSLQGNTEAFF. The CDR3 DNA reads TGTGCCAGTAGCCTACAGGGGAACACTGAAGCTTTCTTT. Full variable domain (rest looked up from reference TRBV19 and TRBJ1-1): DGGITQSPKYLFRKEGQNVTLSCEQNLNHDAMYWYRQDPGQGLRLIYYSQIVNDFQKGDIAEGYSVSREKKESFPLTVTSAQKNPTAFYLCASSLQGNTEAFFGQGTRLTVV.

This clone showed up just a few times. The chain recombines TRBV7-7 with TRBJ1-1; D may be TRBD1 (6 bases). Trimming removed 6 bases at V and 4 bases at J, with 21 bases between. This CDR3 spans 16 amino acids. The germline CDR1 and CDR2 sequences are SSHAT and FNYEAQ (reference sequence). For the CDR3, the DNA is TGTGCCAGCAGTCCGACAACAGGGACCGAGCTCACTGAAGCTTTCTTT. Its translation: CASSPTTGTELTEAFF.

The chain carries TRBV6-1 and TRBJ2-7, with D maybe TRBD2 (6 bases). Per the germline V gene, CDR1 is MNHNS and CDR2 is SASEGT. V lost 6 bases and J 1 base, leaving 10 bases between the germline ends. The CDR3 runs to 13 residues. The CDR3 DNA reads as TGTGCCAGCAGACCGGGACTGTCCTACGAGCAGTACTTC. This encodes CASRPGLSYEQYF.

This clone turned up a few times. V and J are TRBV5-1 and TRBJ2-2; D perhaps matches TRBD1 (6 bases). The CDR3 covers 16 residues. Germline V gives CDR1 SGHRS, CDR2 YFSETQ. Trimming took 1 base from V and 1 from J, leaving 11 bases between them. CDR3 loop: CASSLRQAVNTGELFF. The DNA of the CDR3 is TGCGCCAGCAGCTTGAGACAGGCTGTGAACACCGGGGAGCTGTTTTTT.

The rearrangement joins TRBV19 to TRBJ2-5; D remains ambiguous. This CDR3 is 13 amino acids long. Germline loops: CDR1 LNHDA, CDR2 SQIVND (reference sequence). Trimming pared 6 bases from V and 3 bases from J, leaving 11 bases between. The CDR3 region is CASRRQVEETQYF. In DNA, the CDR3 is TGTGCCAGTAGAAGGCAGGTCGAAGAGACCCAGTACTTC.

The chain has TRBV30 and TRBJ2-4, with D tentatively TRBD1 (5 bases). The CDR3 totals 13 residues. Germline assignment: CDR1 GTSNPN and CDR2 SVGIG (reference sequence). V was trimmed by 2 bases and J by 5 bases, leaving 10 bases between them. CDR3 protein: CAWSKGVENIQYF. The CDR3 DNA is TGTGCCTGGAGTAAAGGGGTGGAAAACATTCAGTACTTC.

This chain joins TRBV30 and TRBJ2-7; D unclear. CDR1 GTSNPN and CDR2 SVGIG come from the germline V gene (reference sequence). Trimming cost V 5 bases and J 0 bases, with 17 bases left between them. The CDR3 has 15 amino acids. The CDR3 loop is CAWCTPHLGSYEQYF. The CDR3 DNA reads as TGTGCCTGGTGTACTCCCCATCTAGGCTCCTACGAGCAGTACTTC.

This chain uses TRBV7-2 with TRBJ2-7, with 7 bases lining up with TRBD2. Per the germline V gene, CDR1 is SGHTA and CDR2 is FQGNSA. With V trimmed by 2 bases and J by 7 bases, 8 bases remained unmatched. CDR3 length equals 14 residues. CDR3 DNA: TGTGCCAGCAGCTTAAGTGGGAGCGGGGAAGAGCAGTACTTC. As protein: CASSLSGSGEEQYF.

This clone was counted a few times. J is TRBJ2-1 and V is TRBV7-3; 11 bases fit TRBD2. The junction had 6 bases not matched to a gene; V was cut back by 5 bases and J by 0 bases. CDR3 size: 17 residues. Germline CDR1 is SGHTA and CDR2 is FQGTGA. The CDR3 DNA reads as TGTGCCAGCAGCCCTATGGGACTAGCGGACTCCTACAATGAGCAGTTCTTC. This encodes CASSPMGLADSYNEQFF.

The chain is built from TRBV29-1 and TRBJ2-1; TRBD2 matches 11 bases. The J segment lost 7 bases and the V segment lost 1 base, leaving 3 bases of the junction unmatched. The CDR3 is 14 amino acids. Germline V gene lookup returns CDR1 SQVTM and CDR2 ANQGSEA. The CDR3 sequence is CSVEASGRRNEQFF. The CDR3 nucleotides read TGCAGCGTTGAAGCTAGCGGGAGGAGAAATGAGCAGTTCTTC.

This clone occurred a few times. The chain uses TRBV2 and TRBJ1-1, with D possibly matching TRBD1 (5 bases). This CDR3 comprises 13 residues. V was clipped by 8 bases and J by 3 bases, with 13 bases between them. Germline assignment: CDR1 SNHLY and CDR2 FYNNEI. CDR3 residues: CASAIRADTEAFF. In nucleotides, the CDR3 is TGTGCCAGCGCCATCAGGGCGGACACTGAAGCTTTCTTT.

This chain connects TRBV28 to TRBJ2-5, with 11 bases that match TRBD1. The tail of the sequence fits TRBJ2-7 better, so the J call may be wrong. The CDR3 consists of 14 residues. CDR1 is MDHEN and CDR2 is SYDVKM in the germline V gene. The CDR3 nucleotides are TGTGCCAGCAGGGGGACAGGGGGTTCCTACGAGCAGTACTTC. It translates to CASRGTGGSYEQYF.

The chain is built from TRBV6-1 and TRBJ2-5, with a tentative D call TRBD1 (6 bases). The DNA end lines up better with TRBJ2-7; the J call may be wrong. This CDR3 is 14 amino acids long. The germline V gene encodes CDR1 MNHNS and CDR2 SASEGT. CDR3 bases: TGTGCCAGCAGTGAGGGACACTACCTCTACGAGCAGTACTTC. It codes for CASSEGHYLYEQYF.

The chain is built from TRBV7-2 and TRBJ2-7; perhaps TRBD1 as D (5 bases). The CDR3 is 14 amino acids. V was clipped by 3 bases and J by 2 bases, with 11 bases between them. Germline assignment: CDR1 SGHTA and CDR2 FQGNSA. CDR3 protein: CASSLWQGTYEQYF. DNA of the CDR3: TGTGCCAGCAGCTTGTGGCAGGGAACCTACGAGCAGTACTTC.

The chain carries TRBV28 and TRBJ1-5, with D tentatively TRBD1 (5 bases). The CDR3 has 12 amino acids. V lost 8 bases to trimming and J lost 3 bases, with 8 bases between them. Germline CDR1 reads MDHEN; CDR2 reads SYDVKM. The CDR3 loop reads CASGQTNQPQHF. DNA of the CDR3: TGTGCCAGCGGACAAACCAATCAGCCCCAGCATTTT.

The gene calls are TRBV5-4 and TRBJ2-2, with D maybe TRBD1 (6 bases). The V and J ends lost 0 bases and 0 bases respectively, with 9 bases between them. CDR1 and CDR2 (germline): SGHNT, YYREEE (reference sequence). The CDR3 has 16 amino acids. The CDR3, as DNA: TGTGCCAGCAGCTTGGAAGGGGGACCGAACACCGGGGAGCTGTTTTTT. Translated, it gives CASSLEGGPNTGELFF.